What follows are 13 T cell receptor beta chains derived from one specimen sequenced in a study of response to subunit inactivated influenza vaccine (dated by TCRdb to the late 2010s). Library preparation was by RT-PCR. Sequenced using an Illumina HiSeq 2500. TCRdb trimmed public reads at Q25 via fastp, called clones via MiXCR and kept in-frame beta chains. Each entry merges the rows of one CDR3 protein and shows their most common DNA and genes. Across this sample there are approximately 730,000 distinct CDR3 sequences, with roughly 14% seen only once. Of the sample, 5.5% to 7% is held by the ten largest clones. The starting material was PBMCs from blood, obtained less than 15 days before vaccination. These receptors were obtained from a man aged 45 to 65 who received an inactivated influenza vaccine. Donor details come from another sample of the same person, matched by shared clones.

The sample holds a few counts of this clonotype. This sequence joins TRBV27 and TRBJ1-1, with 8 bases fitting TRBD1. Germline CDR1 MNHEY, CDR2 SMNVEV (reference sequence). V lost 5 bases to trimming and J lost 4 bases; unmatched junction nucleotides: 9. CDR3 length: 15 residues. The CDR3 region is CASSQWTGTGTEAFF. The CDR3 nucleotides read TGTGCCAGCAGTCAATGGACAGGGACAGGCACTGAAGCTTTCTTT.

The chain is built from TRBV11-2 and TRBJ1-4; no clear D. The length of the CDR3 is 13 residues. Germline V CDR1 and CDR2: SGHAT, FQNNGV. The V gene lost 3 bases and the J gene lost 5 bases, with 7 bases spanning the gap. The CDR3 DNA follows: TGTGCCAGCAGCTTCATCCGAAATGAAAAACTGTTTTTT. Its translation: CASSFIRNEKLFF. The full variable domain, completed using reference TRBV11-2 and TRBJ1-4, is EAGVAQSPRYKIIEKRQSVAFWCNPISGHATLYWYQQILGQGPKLLIQFQNNGVVDDSQLPKDRFSAERLKGVDSTLKIQPAKLEDSAVYLCASSFIRNEKLFFGSGTQLSVL.

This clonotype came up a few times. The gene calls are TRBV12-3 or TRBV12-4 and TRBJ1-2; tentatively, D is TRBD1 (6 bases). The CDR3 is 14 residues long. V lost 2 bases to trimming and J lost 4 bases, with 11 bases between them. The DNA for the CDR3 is TGTGCCAGCAGTTTATGGGACACCGTCTATGGCTACACCTTC. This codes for CASSLWDTVYGYTF.

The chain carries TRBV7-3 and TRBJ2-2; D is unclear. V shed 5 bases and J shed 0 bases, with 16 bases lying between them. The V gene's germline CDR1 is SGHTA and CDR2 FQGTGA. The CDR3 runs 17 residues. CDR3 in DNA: TGTGCCAGCAGCCCCGGTTTGGGCTATGCGAACACCGGGGAGCTGTTTTTT. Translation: CASSPGLGYANTGELFF.

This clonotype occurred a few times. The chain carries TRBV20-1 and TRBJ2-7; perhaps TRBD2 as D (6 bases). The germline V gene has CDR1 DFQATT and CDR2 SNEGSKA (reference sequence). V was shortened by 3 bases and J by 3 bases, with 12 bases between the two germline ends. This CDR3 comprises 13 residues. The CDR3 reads CSASEAGRYEQYF. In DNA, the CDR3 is TGCAGTGCTAGTGAGGCGGGACGCTACGAGCAGTACTTC.

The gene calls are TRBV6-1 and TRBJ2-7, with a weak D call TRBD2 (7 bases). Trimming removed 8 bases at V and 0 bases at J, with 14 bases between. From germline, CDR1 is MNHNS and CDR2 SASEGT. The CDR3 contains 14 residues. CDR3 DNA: TGTGCCAGCGCCGGGGGGCCATTCTCCTACGAGCAGTACTTC. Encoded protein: CASAGGPFSYEQYF.

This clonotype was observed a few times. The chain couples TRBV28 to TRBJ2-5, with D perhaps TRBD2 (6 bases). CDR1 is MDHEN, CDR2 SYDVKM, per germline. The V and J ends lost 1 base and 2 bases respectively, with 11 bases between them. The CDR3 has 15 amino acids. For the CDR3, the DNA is TGTGCCAGCAGTTTATTTTCCGGGACTCAAGAGACCCAGTACTTC. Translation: CASSLFSGTQETQYF.

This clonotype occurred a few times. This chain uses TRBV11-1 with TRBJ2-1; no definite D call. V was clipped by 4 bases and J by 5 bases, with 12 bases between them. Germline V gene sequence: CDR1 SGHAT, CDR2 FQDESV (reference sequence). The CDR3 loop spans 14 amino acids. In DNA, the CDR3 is TGTGCCAGCAGCTCGGAGCGTATAGACAATGAGCAGTTCTTC. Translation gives CASSSERIDNEQFF.

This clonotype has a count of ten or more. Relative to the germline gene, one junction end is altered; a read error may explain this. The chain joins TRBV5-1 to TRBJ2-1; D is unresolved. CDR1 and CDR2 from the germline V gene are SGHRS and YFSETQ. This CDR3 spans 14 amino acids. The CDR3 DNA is TGTGCCAGCAGCTTAGCAGGCTCCTACAATGAGCAGTTCTTC. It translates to CASSLAGSYNEQFF.

The CDR3 bases are TGTGCCACCAGCAGAGATACAGCGGGAGGGCTTAAAAACATTCAGTACTTC. Its translation: CATSRDTAGGLKNIQYF. The chain uses TRBV15 and TRBJ2-4, with TRBD2 matching 10 bases. Germline V gene data show CDR1 as LNHNV and CDR2 as YYDKDF (reference sequence). The CDR3 runs to 17 residues. The trim removed 0 bases at V and 4 bases at J, leaving 6 bases unmatched.

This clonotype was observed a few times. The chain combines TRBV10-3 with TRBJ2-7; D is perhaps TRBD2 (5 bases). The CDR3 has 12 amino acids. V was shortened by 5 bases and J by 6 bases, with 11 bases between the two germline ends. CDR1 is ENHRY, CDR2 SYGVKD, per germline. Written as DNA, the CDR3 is TGTGCCATCAGTCAACCGGACTCCGAGCAGTACTTC. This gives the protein CAISQPDSEQYF.

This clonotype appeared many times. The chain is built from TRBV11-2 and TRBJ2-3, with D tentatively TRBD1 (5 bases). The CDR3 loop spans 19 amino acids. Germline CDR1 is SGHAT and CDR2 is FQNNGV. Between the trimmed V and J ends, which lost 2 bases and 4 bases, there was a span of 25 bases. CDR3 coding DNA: TGTGCCAGCAGCTTAAATATAGGGGCAGGGCCCCGGTTCCCAGATACGCAGTATTTT. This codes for CASSLNIGAGPRFPDTQYF.

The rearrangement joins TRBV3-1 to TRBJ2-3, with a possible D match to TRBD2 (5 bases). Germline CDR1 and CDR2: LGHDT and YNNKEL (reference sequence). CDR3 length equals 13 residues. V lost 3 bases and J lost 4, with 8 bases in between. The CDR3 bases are TGTGCCAGCAGCCACCGGGGTGCAGATACGCAGTATTTT. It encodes CASSHRGADTQYF.